A selection of T cell receptor beta chains follows, all from one sample in a study of regulatory T cells in long-lasting Graves disease. Via MiXCR, TCRdb re-called the multiplex PCR reads, giving one row per CDR3 protein. The sample contains 400,000 to 550,000 distinct CDR3 sequences, around 17% of which appear only once. These data are also associated with another study on T cells in Graves' hyperthyroidism and ophthalmopathy.

The sequencing used peripheral blood mononuclear cells (PBMCs), collected at new diagnosis, from a patient treated with antithyroid drugs. Source of these receptors: a woman in her 30s with Graves disease. Both conserved end residues are part of each CDR3. D genes are given only for firm matches. Clone size is shown for a subset of rows, as once, few, many or a class of expanded clone.

d_call	clone_size	v_call	j_call	cdr3_aa	cdr3_nt
-	-	TRBV24-1	TRBJ2-7	CATSDSISRHEQYF	TGTGCCACCAGTGACTCCATTTCTCGCCACGAGCAGTACTTC
-	many	TRBV12-3/TRBV12-4	TRBJ2-5	CASSFQAHSGETQYF	TGTGCCAGCAGTTTTCAGGCCCACAGTGGTGAGACCCAGTACTTC
-	many	TRBV11-2	TRBJ1-5	CASSWQWDQPQHF	TGTGCCAGCAGCTGGCAGTGGGATCAGCCCCAGCATTTT
TRBD1	many	TRBV2	TRBJ2-7	CASRPDRRRPHEQYF	TGTGCCAGCAGACCGGACAGGCGGAGGCCTCACGAGCAGTACTTC
-	many	TRBV18	TRBJ1-3	CASSPVDRTGNTIYF	TGTGCCAGCTCACCCGTGGACAGAACTGGAAACACCATATATTTT
-	many	TRBV27	TRBJ2-1	CASSPLSGRDEQFF	TGTGCCAGCAGTCCACTCAGCGGCAGGGATGAGCAGTTCTTC
-	few	TRBV20-1	TRBJ2-3	CSDRDSFTTDTQYF	TGCAGTGACAGGGACTCATTCACCACAGATACGCAGTATTTT
-	-	TRBV20-1	TRBJ2-1	CSAISSGIYNEQFF	TGCAGTGCTATATCGTCGGGGATCTACAATGAGCAGTTCTTC
TRBD2	many	TRBV5-4	TRBJ2-1	CASSSGTTLSSYNEQFF	TGTGCCAGCAGCTCTGGGACTACGTTGAGCTCCTACAATGAGCAGTTCTTC
TRBD1	-	TRBV14	TRBJ1-1	CASTQGAVNTEAFF	TGTGCCAGCACACAGGGGGCGGTGAACACTGAAGCTTTCTTT
TRBD2	few	TRBV5-8	TRBJ2-3	CASSWYIGGAYTDTQYF	TGTGCCAGCAGCTGGTATATCGGGGGGGCTTACACAGATACGCAGTATTTT
-	many	TRBV20-1	TRBJ2-7	CSAQNPLTDTYEQYF	TGCAGTGCCCAGAACCCCCTGACAGATACCTACGAGCAGTACTTC
-	-	TRBV4-2	TRBJ1-1	CASSHGDEMWDAEAFF	TGTGCCAGCAGCCATGGGGATGAGATGTGGGACGCTGAAGCTTTCTTT
-	many	TRBV18	TRBJ2-7	CASSQLPSEQYF	TGTGCCAGCTCCCAACTACCCTCTGAGCAGTACTTC
-	few	TRBV10-3	TRBJ1-5	CAISESMADRQPQHF	TGTGCCATCAGTGAGTCGATGGCAGATCGTCAGCCCCAGCATTTT
TRBD2	many	TRBV28	TRBJ2-1	CASSPAGGWGNEQFF	TGTGCCAGCAGTCCTGCGGGGGGTTGGGGCAATGAGCAGTTCTTC
-	many	TRBV11-2	TRBJ2-1	CASSLEWAYNEQFF	TGTGCCAGCAGCTTAGAATGGGCGTACAATGAGCAGTTCTTC
-	few	TRBV7-9	TRBJ1-2	CASSLNQGRGGYTF	TGTGCCAGCAGCTTAAATCAAGGGAGAGGTGGCTACACCTTC
-	few	TRBV9	TRBJ2-4	CASSVVPGAPKNIQYF	TGTGCCAGCAGCGTAGTCCCAGGGGCCCCCAAAAACATTCAGTACTTC
-	-	TRBV6-2/TRBV6-3	TRBJ2-1	CASSFVLGYNEQFF	TGTGCCAGCAGTTTCGTACTCGGCTACAATGAGCAGTTCTTC
TRBD2	many	TRBV7-9	TRBJ2-5	CASSLARPPLRRELYQETQYF	TGTGCCAGCAGCTTAGCCAGGCCCCCTTTGAGGCGGGAGTTGTACCAAGAGACCCAGTACTTC
-	few	TRBV30	TRBJ2-6	CAWSFGSFPFSGANVLTF	TGTGCCTGGAGTTTCGGATCCTTCCCCTTCTCTGGGGCCAACGTCCTGACTTTC
TRBD1	few	TRBV5-4	TRBJ1-4	CASSPQGRNEKLFF	TGTGCCAGCAGTCCACAGGGGCGGAATGAAAAACTGTTTTTT
TRBD1	many	TRBV20-1	TRBJ1-1	CSAPGQGTEAFF	TGCAGTGCGCCGGGACAGGGGACTGAAGCTTTCTTT
TRBD1	few	TRBV12-3/TRBV12-4	TRBJ2-3	CASSLGTGGLLDTQYF	TGTGCCAGCAGTTTAGGGACAGGGGGCTTGTTGGATACGCAGTATTTT
-	few	TRBV19	TRBJ2-5	CASSIGGQETQYF	TGTGCCAGCTCAATCGGTGGACAGGAGACCCAGTACTTC
-	many	TRBV28	TRBJ1-4	CASRKSATNEKLFF	TGTGCCAGCAGGAAGAGTGCAACTAATGAAAAACTGTTTTTT
TRBD2	-	TRBV19	TRBJ2-7	CASSRSYSGTSDYEQYF	TGTGCCAGTAGTCGCTCCTATTCCGGGACTAGTGACTACGAGCAGTACTTC
-	-	TRBV9	TRBJ1-1	CASSPSASGVNTEAFF	TGTGCCAGCAGCCCAAGTGCGTCGGGGGTGAACACTGAAGCTTTCTTT
-	many	TRBV7-2	TRBJ2-1	CASRPPPVVSLDEQFF	TGTGCCAGCAGACCCCCTCCGGTGGTCAGCCTTGATGAGCAGTTCTTC
TRBD1	few	TRBV6-2/TRBV6-3	TRBJ2-7	CASSIGTGGSYEQYF	TGTGCCAGCAGTATAGGGACAGGGGGCTCCTACGAGCAGTACTTC
-	once	TRBV6-1	TRBJ2-7	CASRNSYERYF	TGTGCCAGCAGGAACTCCTACGAGCGGTACTTC
-	many	TRBV28	TRBJ2-3	CASSPPGGLADTQYF	TGTGCCAGCAGCCCACCTGGGGGGCTCGCAGATACGCAGTATTTT
TRBD2	many	TRBV5-4	TRBJ2-3	CASSLGPTSGRDTQYF	TGTGCCAGCAGCTTGGGTCCGACTAGCGGGAGAGATACGCAGTATTTT
-	many	TRBV12-3/TRBV12-4	TRBJ2-1	CASSLISLAGEQFF	TGTGCCAGCAGTTTAATCTCCCTAGCCGGTGAGCAGTTCTTC
-	many	TRBV6-1	TRBJ2-1	CASSTTPGPYNEQFF	TGTGCCAGCAGCACTACTCCGGGCCCCTACAATGAGCAGTTCTTC
-	many	TRBV2	TRBJ1-1	CASVRPGQTNTEAFF	TGTGCCAGCGTTAGACCGGGACAAACCAACACTGAAGCTTTCTTT
-	few	TRBV6-2/TRBV6-3	TRBJ2-5	CASSPRPGRESGETQYF	TGTGCCAGCAGTCCAAGACCGGGACGTGAGTCAGGAGAGACCCAGTACTTC
TRBD1	few	TRBV20-1	TRBJ2-3	CSAPRTGLIDTDTQYF	TGCAGTGCCCCCCGGACAGGTTTAATAGACACAGATACGCAGTATTTT
-	-	TRBV18	TRBJ2-2	CASSPGTGMIAGELFF	TGTGCCAGCTCACCAGGTACAGGGATGATTGCCGGGGAGCTGTTTTTT
TRBD2	many	TRBV3-1	TRBJ2-1	CASSQSREVQLF	TGTGCCAGCAGCCAATCACGGGAGGTGCAGCTCTTC
-	many	TRBV6-1	TRBJ2-1	CASGGADGGDNEQFF	TGTGCCAGCGGGGGGGCCGACGGAGGGGACAATGAGCAGTTCTTC
TRBD1	many	TRBV6-2/TRBV6-3	TRBJ1-1	CASSTPQGAYTEAFF	TGTGCCAGCAGTACCCCCCAGGGGGCGTACACTGAAGCTTTCTTT
-	-	TRBV14	TRBJ2-1	CASSQLTHHEQFF	TGTGCCAGCAGCCAATTAACCCATCATGAGCAGTTCTTC
TRBD1	-	TRBV28	TRBJ2-7	CASSFGTGAYEQYF	TGTGCCAGCAGTTTCGGGACAGGAGCCTACGAGCAGTACTTC
-	many	TRBV5-1	TRBJ2-1	CASSFIALNEQFF	TGCGCCAGCAGCTTTATTGCGCTGAATGAGCAGTTCTTC
-	many	TRBV20-1	TRBJ1-2	CSARVARGQGYTF	TGCAGTGCTAGAGTGGCTAGGGGTCAAGGCTACACCTTC
-	many	TRBV18	TRBJ1-1	CASSPLRGLNTEAFF	TGTGCCAGCTCACCACTACGGGGCCTCAACACTGAAGCTTTCTTT
TRBD1	few	TRBV28	TRBJ2-2	CASSTPRQPGTGQKNTGELFF	TGTGCCAGCAGTACACCAAGACAGCCCGGGACAGGACAAAAAAACACCGGGGAGCTGTTTTTT
-	many	TRBV28	TRBJ2-1	CASRIPLGRATYNEQFF	TGTGCCAGCAGGATCCCTTTAGGCCGGGCGACCTACAATGAGCAGTTCTTC
TRBD1	many	TRBV20-1	TRBJ1-5	CSARDWSGQGASPQHF	TGCAGTGCTAGAGATTGGTCGGGACAGGGCGCGAGCCCCCAGCATTTT
-	many	TRBV28	TRBJ1-1	CASSFGGTMNTEAFF	TGTGCCAGCAGTTTTGGGGGGACCATGAACACTGAAGCTTTCTTT
TRBD2	many	TRBV12-3/TRBV12-4	TRBJ2-1	CASTGLAGGMSAGEQFF	TGTGCCAGCACGGGACTAGCGGGAGGTATGTCAGCGGGTGAGCAGTTCTTC
TRBD2	few	TRBV6-4	TRBJ2-3	CASSETLAGGPDTQYF	TGTGCCAGCAGTGAGACGCTAGCGGGAGGCCCAGATACGCAGTATTTT
TRBD2	many	TRBV12-3/TRBV12-4	TRBJ2-1	CASRASGRNEQFF	TGTGCCAGCAGAGCTAGCGGGAGGAATGAGCAGTTCTTC
-	many	TRBV6-1	TRBJ2-3	CASSDRGGEGADTQYF	TGTGCCAGCAGTGACCGAGGAGGAGAGGGCGCAGATACGCAGTATTTT
TRBD2	many	TRBV12-3/TRBV12-4	TRBJ2-1	CASSHRAGASYNEQFF	TGTGCCAGCAGTCACCGAGCGGGAGCTTCCTACAATGAGCAGTTCTTC